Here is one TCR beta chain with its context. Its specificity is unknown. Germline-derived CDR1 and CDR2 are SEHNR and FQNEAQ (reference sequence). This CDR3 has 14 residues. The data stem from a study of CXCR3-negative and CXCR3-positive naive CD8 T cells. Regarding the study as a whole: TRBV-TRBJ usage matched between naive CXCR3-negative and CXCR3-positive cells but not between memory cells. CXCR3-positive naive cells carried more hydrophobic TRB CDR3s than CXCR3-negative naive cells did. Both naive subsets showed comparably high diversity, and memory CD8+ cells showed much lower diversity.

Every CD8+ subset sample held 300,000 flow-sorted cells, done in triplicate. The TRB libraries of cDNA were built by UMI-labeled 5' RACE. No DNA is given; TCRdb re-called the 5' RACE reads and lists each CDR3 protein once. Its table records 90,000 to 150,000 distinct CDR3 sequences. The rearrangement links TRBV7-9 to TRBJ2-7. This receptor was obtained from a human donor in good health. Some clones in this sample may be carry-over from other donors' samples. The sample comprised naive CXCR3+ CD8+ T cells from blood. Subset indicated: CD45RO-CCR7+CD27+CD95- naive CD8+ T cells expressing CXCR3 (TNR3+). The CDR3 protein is CASSLGPSSYEQYF.